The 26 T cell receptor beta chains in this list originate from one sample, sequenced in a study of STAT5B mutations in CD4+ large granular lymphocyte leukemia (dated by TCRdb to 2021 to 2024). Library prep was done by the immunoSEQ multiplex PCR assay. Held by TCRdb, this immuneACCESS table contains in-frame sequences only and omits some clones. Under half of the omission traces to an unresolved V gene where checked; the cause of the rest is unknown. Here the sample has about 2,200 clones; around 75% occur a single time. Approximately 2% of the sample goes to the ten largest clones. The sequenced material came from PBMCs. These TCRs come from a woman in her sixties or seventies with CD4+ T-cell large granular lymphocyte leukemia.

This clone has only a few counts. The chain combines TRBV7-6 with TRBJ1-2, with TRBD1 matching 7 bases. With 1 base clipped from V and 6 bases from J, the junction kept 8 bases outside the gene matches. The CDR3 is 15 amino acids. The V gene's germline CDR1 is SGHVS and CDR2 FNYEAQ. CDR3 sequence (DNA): TGTGCCAGCAGCTTAGAAGAGACAGGGAGCCATGGCTACACCTTC. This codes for CASSLEETGSHGYTF.

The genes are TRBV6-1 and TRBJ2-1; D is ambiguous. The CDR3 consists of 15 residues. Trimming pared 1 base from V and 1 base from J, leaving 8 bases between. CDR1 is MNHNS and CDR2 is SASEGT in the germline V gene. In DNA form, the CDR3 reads TGTGCCAGCAGTGAAGTTGGTCAGTCCTACAATGAGCAGTTCTTC. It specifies CASSEVGQSYNEQFF.

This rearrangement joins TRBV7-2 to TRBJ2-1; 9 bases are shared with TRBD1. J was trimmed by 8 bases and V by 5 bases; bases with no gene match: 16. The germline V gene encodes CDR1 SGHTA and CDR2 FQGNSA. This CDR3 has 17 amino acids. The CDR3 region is CASSPPRDRAPLDEQFF. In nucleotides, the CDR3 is TGTGCCAGCAGCCCCCCCCGGGACAGGGCTCCCTTGGATGAGCAGTTCTTC.

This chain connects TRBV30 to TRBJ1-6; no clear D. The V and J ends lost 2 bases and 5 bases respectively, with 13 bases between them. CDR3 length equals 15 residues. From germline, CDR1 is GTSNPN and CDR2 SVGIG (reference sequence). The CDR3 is CAWSHLDGDNSPLHF. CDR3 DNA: TGTGCCTGGAGTCACCTGGACGGTGATAATTCACCCCTCCACTTT.

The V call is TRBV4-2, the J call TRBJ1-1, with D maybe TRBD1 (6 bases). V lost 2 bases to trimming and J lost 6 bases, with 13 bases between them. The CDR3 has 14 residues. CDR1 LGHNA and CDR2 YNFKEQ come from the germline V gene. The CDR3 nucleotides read TGTGCCAGCAGCCAACACACAGGGTCGCCTGAAGCTTTCTTT. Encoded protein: CASSQHTGSPEAFF.

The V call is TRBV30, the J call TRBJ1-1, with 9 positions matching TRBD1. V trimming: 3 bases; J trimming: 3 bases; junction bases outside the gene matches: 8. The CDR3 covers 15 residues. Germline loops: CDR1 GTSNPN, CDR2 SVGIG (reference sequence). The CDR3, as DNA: TGTGCCTGGAGACCCCGACAGGGGGATGACACTGAAGCTTTCTTT. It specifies CAWRPRQGDDTEAFF.

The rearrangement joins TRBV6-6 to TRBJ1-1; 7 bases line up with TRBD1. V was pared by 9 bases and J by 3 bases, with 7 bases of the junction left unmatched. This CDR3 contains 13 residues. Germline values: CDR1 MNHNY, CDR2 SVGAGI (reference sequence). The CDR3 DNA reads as TGTGCCAGTTTAGGGGGCACGGACACTGAAGCTTTCTTT. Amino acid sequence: CASLGGTDTEAFF.

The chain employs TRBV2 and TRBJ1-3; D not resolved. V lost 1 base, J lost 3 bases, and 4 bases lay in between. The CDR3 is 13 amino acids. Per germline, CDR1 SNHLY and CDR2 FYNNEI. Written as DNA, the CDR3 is TGTGCCAGCAGTGAAGAGGTTGGAAACACCATATATTTT. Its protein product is CASSEEVGNTIYF.

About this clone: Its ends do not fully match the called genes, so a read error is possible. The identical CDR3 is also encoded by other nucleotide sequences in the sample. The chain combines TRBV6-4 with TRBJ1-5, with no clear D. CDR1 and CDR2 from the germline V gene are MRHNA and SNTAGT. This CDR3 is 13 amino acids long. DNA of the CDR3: TGTGCTAGCAGTGCAGAGATCAATCAGCCCCAGCATTTT. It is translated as CASSAEINQPQHF.

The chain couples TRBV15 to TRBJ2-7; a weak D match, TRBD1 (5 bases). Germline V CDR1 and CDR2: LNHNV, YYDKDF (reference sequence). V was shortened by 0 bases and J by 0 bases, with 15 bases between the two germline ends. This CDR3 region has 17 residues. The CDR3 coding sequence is TGTGCCACCAGCAGAGAGAACTCGACAGCCCACTCCTACGAGCAGTACTTC. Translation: CATSRENSTAHSYEQYF. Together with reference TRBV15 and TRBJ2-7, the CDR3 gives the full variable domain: DAMVIQNPRYQVTQFGKPVTLSCSQTLNHNVMYWYQQKSSQAPKLLFHYYDKDFNNEADTPDNFQSRRPNTSFCFLDIRSPGLGDTAMYLCATSRENSTAHSYEQYFGPGTRLTVT.

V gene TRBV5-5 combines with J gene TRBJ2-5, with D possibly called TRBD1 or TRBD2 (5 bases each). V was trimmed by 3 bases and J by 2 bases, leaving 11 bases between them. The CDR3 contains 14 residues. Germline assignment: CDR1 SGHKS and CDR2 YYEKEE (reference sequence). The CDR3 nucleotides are TGTGCCAGCAGCTATGGGACCGTGCAAGAGACCCAGTACTTC. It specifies CASSYGTVQETQYF.

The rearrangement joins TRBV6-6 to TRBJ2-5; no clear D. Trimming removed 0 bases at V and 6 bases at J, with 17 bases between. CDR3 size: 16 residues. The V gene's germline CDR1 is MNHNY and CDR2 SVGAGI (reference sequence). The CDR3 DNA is TGTGCCAGCAGTTACTCGTCTCAGCCCTGGGGAAAGACCCAGTACTTC. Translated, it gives CASSYSSQPWGKTQYF.

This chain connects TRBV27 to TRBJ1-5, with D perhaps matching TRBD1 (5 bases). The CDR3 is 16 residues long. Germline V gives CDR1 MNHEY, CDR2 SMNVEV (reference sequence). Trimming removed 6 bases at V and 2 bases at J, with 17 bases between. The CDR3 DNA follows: TGTGCCAGCAGCTCCAACGGGGGGGTTGGCAATCAGCCCCAGCATTTT. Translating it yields CASSSNGGVGNQPQHF.

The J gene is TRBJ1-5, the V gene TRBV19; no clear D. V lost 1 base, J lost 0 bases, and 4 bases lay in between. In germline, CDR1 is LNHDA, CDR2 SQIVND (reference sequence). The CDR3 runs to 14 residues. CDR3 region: CASSIGYSNQPQHF. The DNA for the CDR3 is TGTGCCAGTAGTATAGGTTATAGCAATCAGCCCCAGCATTTT.

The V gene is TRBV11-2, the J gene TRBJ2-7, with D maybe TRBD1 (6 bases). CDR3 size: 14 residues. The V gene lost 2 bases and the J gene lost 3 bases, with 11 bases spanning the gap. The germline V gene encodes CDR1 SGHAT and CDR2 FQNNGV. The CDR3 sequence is CASSLNLGGYEQYF. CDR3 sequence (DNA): TGTGCCAGCAGCTTAAATTTAGGGGGCTACGAGCAGTACTTC.

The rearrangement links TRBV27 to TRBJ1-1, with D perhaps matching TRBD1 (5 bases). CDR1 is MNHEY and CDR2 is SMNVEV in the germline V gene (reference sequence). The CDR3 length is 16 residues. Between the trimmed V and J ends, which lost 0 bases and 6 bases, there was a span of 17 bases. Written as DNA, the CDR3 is TGTGCCAGCAGTTTATCTTTTGGGGACCAGGGCCCTGAAGCTTTCTTT. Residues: CASSLSFGDQGPEAFF.

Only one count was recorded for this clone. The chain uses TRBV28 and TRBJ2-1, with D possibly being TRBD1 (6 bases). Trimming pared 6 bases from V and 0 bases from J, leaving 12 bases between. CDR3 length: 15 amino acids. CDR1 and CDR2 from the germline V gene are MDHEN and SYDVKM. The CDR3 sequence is CASSLGGSSYNEQFF. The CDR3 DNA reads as TGTGCCAGCAGCCTAGGGGGTAGCTCCTACAATGAGCAGTTCTTC.

In DNA form, the CDR3 reads TGCGCCAGCAGCTTGGTGACTAGCGGGAGAGATGAGCAGTTCTTC. Translated: CASSLVTSGRDEQFF. The chain joins TRBV5-1 to TRBJ2-1, with 12 bases identical to TRBD2. The germline CDR1 and CDR2 sequences are SGHRS and YFSETQ. The CDR3 consists of 15 residues. J was trimmed by 8 bases and V by 0 bases; bases with no gene match: 3.

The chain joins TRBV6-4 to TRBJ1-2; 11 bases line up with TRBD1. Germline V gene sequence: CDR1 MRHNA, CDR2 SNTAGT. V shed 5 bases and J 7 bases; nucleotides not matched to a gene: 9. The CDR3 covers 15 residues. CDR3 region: CASSTSGTGGSGYTF. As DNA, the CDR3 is TGTGCCAGCAGTACATCCGGGACAGGGGGTTCTGGCTACACCTTC.

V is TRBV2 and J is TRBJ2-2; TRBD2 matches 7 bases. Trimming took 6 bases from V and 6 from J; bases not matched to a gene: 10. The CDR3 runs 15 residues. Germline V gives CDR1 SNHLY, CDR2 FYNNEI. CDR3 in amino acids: CASSPSSGAPGELFF. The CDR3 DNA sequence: TGTGCCAGCAGCCCCTCAAGCGGGGCCCCCGGGGAGCTGTTTTTT.

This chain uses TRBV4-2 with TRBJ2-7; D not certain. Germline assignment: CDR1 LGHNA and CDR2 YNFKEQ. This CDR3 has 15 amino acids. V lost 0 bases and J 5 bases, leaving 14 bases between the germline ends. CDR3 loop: CASSQDRTSMNEQYF. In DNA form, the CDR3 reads TGTGCCAGCAGCCAAGATAGAACGAGTATGAACGAGCAGTACTTC.

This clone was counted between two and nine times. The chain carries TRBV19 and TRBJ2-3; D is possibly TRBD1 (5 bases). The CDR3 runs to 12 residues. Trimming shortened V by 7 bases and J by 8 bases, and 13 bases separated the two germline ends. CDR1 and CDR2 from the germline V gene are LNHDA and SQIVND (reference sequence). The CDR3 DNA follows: TGTGCCAGTATGGAAAACCAGGGTACGCAGTATTTT. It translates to CASMENQGTQYF.

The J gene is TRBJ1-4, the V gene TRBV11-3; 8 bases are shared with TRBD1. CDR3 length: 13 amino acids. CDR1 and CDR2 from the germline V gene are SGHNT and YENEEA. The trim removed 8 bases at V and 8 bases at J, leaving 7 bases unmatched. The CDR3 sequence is CASGGTGREKLFF. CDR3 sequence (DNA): TGTGCCAGCGGAGGGACAGGACGAGAAAAACTGTTTTTT.

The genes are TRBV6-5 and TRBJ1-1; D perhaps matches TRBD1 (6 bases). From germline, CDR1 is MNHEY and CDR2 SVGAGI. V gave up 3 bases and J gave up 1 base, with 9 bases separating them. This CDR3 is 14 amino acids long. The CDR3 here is CASSYLQGNTEAFF. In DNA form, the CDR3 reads TGTGCCAGCAGTTATCTACAGGGGAACACTGAAGCTTTCTTT.

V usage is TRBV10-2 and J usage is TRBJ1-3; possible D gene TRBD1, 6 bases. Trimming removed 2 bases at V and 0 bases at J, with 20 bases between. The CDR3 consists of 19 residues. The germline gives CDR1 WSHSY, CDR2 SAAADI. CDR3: CASSEGRRGLTSSGNTIYF. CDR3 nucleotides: TGCGCCAGCAGTGAGGGTAGGCGGGGGCTCACGAGCTCTGGAAACACCATATATTTT.

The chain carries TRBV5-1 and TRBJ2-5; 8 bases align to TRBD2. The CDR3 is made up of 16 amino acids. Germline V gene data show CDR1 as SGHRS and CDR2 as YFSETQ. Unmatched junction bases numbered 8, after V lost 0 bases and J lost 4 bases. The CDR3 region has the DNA TGCGCCAGCAGCTTGGACAGCGGGGGCCCGGGAGAGACCCAGTACTTC. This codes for CASSLDSGGPGETQYF.